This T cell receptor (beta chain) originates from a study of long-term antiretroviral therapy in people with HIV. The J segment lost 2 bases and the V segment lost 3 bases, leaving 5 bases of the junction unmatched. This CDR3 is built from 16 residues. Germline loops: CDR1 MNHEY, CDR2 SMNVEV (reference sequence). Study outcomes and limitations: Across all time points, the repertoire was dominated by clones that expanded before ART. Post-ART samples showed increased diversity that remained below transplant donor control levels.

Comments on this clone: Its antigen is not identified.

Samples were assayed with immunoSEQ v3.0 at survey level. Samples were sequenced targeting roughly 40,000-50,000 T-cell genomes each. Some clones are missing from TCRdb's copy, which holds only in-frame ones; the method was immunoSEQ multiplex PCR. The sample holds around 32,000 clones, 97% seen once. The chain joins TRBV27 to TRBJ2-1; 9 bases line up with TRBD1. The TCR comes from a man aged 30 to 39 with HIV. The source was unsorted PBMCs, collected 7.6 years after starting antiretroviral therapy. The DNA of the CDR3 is TGTGCCAGCAGTTTCTCGAGACAGGGGGCCTACAATGAGCAGTTCTTC. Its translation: CASSFSRQGAYNEQFF.